These 17 T cell receptor beta chains were sequenced from one sample in a study of post-analysis software for immune sequencing data. General study points: Patients had higher frequencies than controls of roughly five TRBV segments, including TRBV5-6, TRBV5-1 and TRBV20-1.

These TCRs are of unknown antigen specificity. The TCR beta cDNA libraries contained unique molecular identifiers. TCRdb re-called the PCR reads with MiXCR, one entry per CDR3 protein. The sample has about 800,000 distinct CDR3 sequences; 25% to 30% are singletons. Material for sequencing was blood. The receptors shown here come from a girl between 5 and 17 years old with multiple sclerosis.

This clonotype was found a few times. DNA of the CDR3: TGTGGTAGGACAGGGGGCTACGAGCAGTACTTC. This gives the protein CGRTGGYEQYF. The V gene is TRBV6-2 or TRBV6-3, the J gene TRBJ2-7; 10 bases are shared with TRBD1. Germline V gene data show CDR1 as MNHEY and CDR2 as SVGEGT. The CDR3 loop spans 11 amino acids.

This clonotype showed up just a few times. A read error may account for a junction end that differs from germline. V is TRBV6-2 or TRBV6-3 and J is TRBJ1-1, with D perhaps matching TRBD1 (6 bases). The germline CDR1 and CDR2 sequences are MNHEY and SVGEGT. The CDR3 runs to 13 residues. The CDR3 DNA reads as TGCGCCAGCAGTTACTCTAACAGGGCGAAAGCTTTCTTT. Translated, it gives CASSYSNRAKAFF.

At least ten counts were recorded for this clonotype. The chain is built from TRBV20-1 and TRBJ2-7; 10 bases agree with TRBD2. Germline CDR1 is DFQATT and CDR2 is SNEGSKA (reference sequence). The CDR3 runs 14 residues. Trimming cost V 5 bases and J 3 bases; bases outside gene matches: 7. CDR3 nucleotide sequence: TGCAGTGCTGGAACTAGCGGGACACTCTACGAGCAGTACTTC. Translating gives CSAGTSGTLYEQYF.

This clonotype was counted only a few times. The chain carries TRBV20-1 and TRBJ1-6; D is possibly TRBD1 (6 bases). Trimming removed 0 bases from V and 10 bases from J, with 13 bases in between. The CDR3 sequence is 14 residues long. The germline CDR1 and CDR2 sequences are DFQATT and SNEGSKA (reference sequence). CDR3 sequence: CSAREATGGSPLHF. CDR3 sequence (DNA): TGCAGTGCTAGAGAGGCGACAGGAGGGTCACCCCTCCACTTT.

In this sample, this clonotype turned up a few times. CDR3 protein: CASSLDREPYNEQFF. CDR3 in DNA: TGTGCCAGCAGTCTGGACAGGGAACCCTACAATGAGCAGTTCTTC. V and J are TRBV2 and TRBJ2-1; the match to TRBD1 covers 8 bases. The CDR3 spans 15 residues. Trimming at V came to 5 bases and at J to 2 bases, leaving 5 bases not matched to a gene. CDR1 SNHLY and CDR2 FYNNEI come from the germline V gene.

As regards this clonotype: Its ends do not fully match the called genes, so a read error is possible. The chain links TRBV5-1 to TRBJ2-4, with 7 bases lining up with TRBD1. The CDR3 has 12 residues. In germline, CDR1 is SGHRS, CDR2 YFSETQ. The CDR3 is CASSWGQSIRYF. As DNA, the CDR3 is TGCGCCAGCAGCTGGGGACAGTCTATTCGGTACTTC. Full variable domain (rest looked up from reference TRBV5-1 and TRBJ2-4): KAGVTQTPRYLIKTRGQQVTLSCSPISGHRSVSWYQQTPGQGLQFLFEYFSETQRNKGNFPGRFSGRQFSNSRSEMNVSTLELGDSALYLCASSWGQSIRYFGAGTRLSVL.

Only a few counts were recorded for this clonotype. A read error may produce the germline difference seen at one junction end. The V call is TRBV4-3, the J call TRBJ2-1; 9 positions match TRBD1. Germline CDR1 reads LGHNA; CDR2 reads YSLEER. The CDR3 runs 15 residues. The CDR3: CASSQGTGVHNEQFF. CDR3 bases: TGCGCCAGCAGCCAAGGGACAGGGGTCCACAATGAACAGTTCTTC.

This clonotype was found many times. The CDR3 protein is CASQRTPLRYEQYF. The DNA of the CDR3 is TGTGCCAGCCAGCGTACCCCTTTGAGGTACGAGCAGTACTTC. The V call is TRBV2, the J call TRBJ2-7; D is unclear. The CDR3 has 14 residues. Looked up from germline, CDR1 is SNHLY and CDR2 is FYNNEI. With 8 bases removed from V and 4 bases from J, the gap between germline ends came to 18 bases.

This clonotype was observed a handful of times. This rearrangement joins TRBV9 to TRBJ1-1; no definite D call. Per germline, CDR1 SGDLS and CDR2 YYNGEE. The CDR3 runs to 14 residues. The V end lost 3 bases, the J end lost 5 bases, and 14 bases lay between the germline ends. The CDR3 reads CASSAEDGITEAFF. The CDR3 DNA is TGTGCCAGCAGCGCAGAGGACGGTATAACTGAAGCTTTCTTT.

As for this clonotype: A read error may account for a junction end that differs from germline. This sequence joins TRBV24-1 and TRBJ1-1, with 9 bases lining up with TRBD1. Germline V lookup: CDR1 KGHDR, CDR2 SFDVKD. The CDR3 is made up of 15 amino acids. This CDR3 is CATEKGTGINTGAFF. In nucleotides, the CDR3 is TGTGCCACCGAGAAAGGGACAGGGATCAACACTGGAGCTTTCTTT.

This rearrangement joins TRBV12-3 or TRBV12-4 to TRBJ2-3, with D hard to call. Trimming removed 6 bases from V and 4 bases from J, with 8 bases in between. The CDR3 is 12 amino acids. As DNA, the CDR3 is TGTGCCAGCAGAGGAAGGTCAGATACGCAGTATTTT. Residues: CASRGRSDTQYF.

The rearrangement joins TRBV20-1 to TRBJ2-4; 11 bases match TRBD2. The DNA end favors TRBJ2-7, so the J call may be wrong. Germline CDR1 DFQATT, CDR2 SNEGSKA (reference sequence). This CDR3 comprises 15 residues. Here the CDR3 reads CSADQTSGAAYEQYF. The CDR3 DNA sequence: TGCAGTGCTGACCAGACTAGCGGGGCCGCATACGAGCAGTACTTC.

The chain has TRBV14 and TRBJ2-5; 9 nucleotides agree with TRBD1. The J call is in doubt because the DNA end fits TRBJ2-7 better. Per germline, CDR1 SGHDN and CDR2 FVKESK. The CDR3 totals 15 residues. The CDR3 DNA reads as TGTGCCAGCAGCTCCGGGACAGGGCTATCGTACGAGCAGTACTTC. Translated, it gives CASSSGTGLSYEQYF.

The rearrangement uses TRBV5-1 and TRBJ2-1, with D uncertain. V lost 3 bases and J lost 7, with 14 bases in between. Germline CDR1 SGHRS, CDR2 YFSETQ. The CDR3 runs to 14 residues. CDR3 region: CASSSSNQLNEQFF. The CDR3 DNA is TGCGCCAGCAGCTCCAGCAATCAGCTGAATGAGCAGTTCTTC.

Only a few counts were recorded for this clonotype. The chain combines TRBV25-1 with TRBJ1-2, with TRBD1 matching over 9 bases. Losses at the gene ends were 7 bases for V and 1 base for J; bases not matched to a gene: 10. The germline CDR1 and CDR2 sequences are MGHDK and SYGVNS. The CDR3 extends over 16 amino acids. This CDR3 is CASTPTWTGVNYGYTF. CDR3 in DNA: TGTGCCAGCACCCCGACCTGGACAGGGGTTAACTATGGCTACACCTTC.

In this sample, this clonotype turned up a few times. The J gene is TRBJ2-5, the V gene TRBV2; TRBD1 aligns across 7 bases. CDR1 is SNHLY, CDR2 FYNNEI, per germline. The ends lost 6 bases at V and 1 base at J; junction bases unmatched: 8. The CDR3 is made up of 15 amino acids. CDR3 protein: CASRKQGNRQETQYF. The DNA for the CDR3 is TGTGCCAGCAGAAAACAGGGGAACCGCCAAGAGACCCAGTACTTC.

The chain has TRBV20-1 and TRBJ1-6; 8 bases match TRBD1. V dropped 3 bases and J dropped 0; count of bases not matched to a gene: 4. CDR1 and CDR2 (germline): DFQATT, SNEGSKA (reference sequence). The CDR3 is 16 residues long. Written as DNA, the CDR3 is TGCAGTGCTAGGACAGGGGAAGGCTCCTATAATTCACCCCTCCACTTT. As protein: CSARTGEGSYNSPLHF.